This is a list of T cell receptor beta chains from one sample in a study of cytomegalovirus exposure and HLA in healthy donors. Sequencing was performed with immunoSEQ multiplex PCR; in TCRdb, only in-frame clones are kept and a portion is missing. The profile shows 150,000 to 200,000 clones, more than 60% of them singletons. The sample comprised PBMCs. The source is a male donor in good health and CMV-seronegative. Both conserved end residues are part of each CDR3. D genes are given only for firm matches. The size of a clone is reported for some rows only, either as once, few or many, or as a class for expanded clones.

D gene: -; V gene: TRBV28; clone size: -; J gene: TRBJ1-5; CDR3 protein: CASSLAGRYQPQHF; CDR3 DNA: TGTGCCAGCAGTTTAGCAGGGCGGTATCAGCCCCAGCATTTT
D gene: TRBD2; V gene: TRBV7-9; clone size: -; J gene: TRBJ2-5; CDR3 protein: CASSPLAGALQEQYF; CDR3 DNA: TGTGCCAGCAGTCCTCTAGCGGGAGCCCTCCAAGAGCAGTACTTC
D gene: TRBD2; V gene: TRBV7-9; clone size: -; J gene: TRBJ2-1; CDR3 protein: CASSPPSGGYNEQFF; CDR3 DNA: TGTGCCAGCAGCCCCCCTAGCGGGGGTTACAATGAGCAGTTCTTC
D gene: TRBD2; V gene: TRBV19; clone size: -; J gene: TRBJ2-3; CDR3 protein: CASSKSLAGNTDTQYF; CDR3 DNA: TGTGCCAGTAGTAAATCGCTAGCGGGGAACACAGATACGCAGTATTTT
D gene: TRBD2; V gene: TRBV4-3; clone size: -; J gene: TRBJ2-3; CDR3 protein: CASSQDDSSGRRNTQYF; CDR3 DNA: TGCGCCAGCAGCCAGGATGATTCTAGCGGGAGACGCAATACGCAGTATTTT
D gene: -; V gene: TRBV4-1; clone size: -; J gene: TRBJ2-1; CDR3 protein: CASSPPSYEQFF; CDR3 DNA: TGCGCCAGCAGCCCCCCCAGTTATGAGCAGTTCTTC
D gene: -; V gene: TRBV11-2; clone size: -; J gene: TRBJ1-2; CDR3 protein: CASSGGAFYGYTF; CDR3 DNA: TGTGCCAGCAGCGGGGGGGCTTTCTATGGCTACACCTTC
D gene: TRBD2; V gene: TRBV6-5; clone size: -; J gene: TRBJ2-5; CDR3 protein: CASRPKGLAGGTQYF; CDR3 DNA: TGTGCCAGCAGGCCCAAGGGACTAGCGGGGGGGACCCAGTACTTC
D gene: -; V gene: TRBV6-1; clone size: -; J gene: TRBJ2-7; CDR3 protein: CASSVLIQGSYEQYF; CDR3 DNA: TGTGCCAGCAGTGTGCTCATTCAGGGCTCCTACGAGCAGTACTTC
D gene: TRBD2; V gene: TRBV7-3; clone size: once; J gene: TRBJ2-1; CDR3 protein: CASSSSGGYDNEQFF; CDR3 DNA: TGTGCCAGCAGCTCCAGCGGGGGGTACGACAATGAGCAGTTCTTC